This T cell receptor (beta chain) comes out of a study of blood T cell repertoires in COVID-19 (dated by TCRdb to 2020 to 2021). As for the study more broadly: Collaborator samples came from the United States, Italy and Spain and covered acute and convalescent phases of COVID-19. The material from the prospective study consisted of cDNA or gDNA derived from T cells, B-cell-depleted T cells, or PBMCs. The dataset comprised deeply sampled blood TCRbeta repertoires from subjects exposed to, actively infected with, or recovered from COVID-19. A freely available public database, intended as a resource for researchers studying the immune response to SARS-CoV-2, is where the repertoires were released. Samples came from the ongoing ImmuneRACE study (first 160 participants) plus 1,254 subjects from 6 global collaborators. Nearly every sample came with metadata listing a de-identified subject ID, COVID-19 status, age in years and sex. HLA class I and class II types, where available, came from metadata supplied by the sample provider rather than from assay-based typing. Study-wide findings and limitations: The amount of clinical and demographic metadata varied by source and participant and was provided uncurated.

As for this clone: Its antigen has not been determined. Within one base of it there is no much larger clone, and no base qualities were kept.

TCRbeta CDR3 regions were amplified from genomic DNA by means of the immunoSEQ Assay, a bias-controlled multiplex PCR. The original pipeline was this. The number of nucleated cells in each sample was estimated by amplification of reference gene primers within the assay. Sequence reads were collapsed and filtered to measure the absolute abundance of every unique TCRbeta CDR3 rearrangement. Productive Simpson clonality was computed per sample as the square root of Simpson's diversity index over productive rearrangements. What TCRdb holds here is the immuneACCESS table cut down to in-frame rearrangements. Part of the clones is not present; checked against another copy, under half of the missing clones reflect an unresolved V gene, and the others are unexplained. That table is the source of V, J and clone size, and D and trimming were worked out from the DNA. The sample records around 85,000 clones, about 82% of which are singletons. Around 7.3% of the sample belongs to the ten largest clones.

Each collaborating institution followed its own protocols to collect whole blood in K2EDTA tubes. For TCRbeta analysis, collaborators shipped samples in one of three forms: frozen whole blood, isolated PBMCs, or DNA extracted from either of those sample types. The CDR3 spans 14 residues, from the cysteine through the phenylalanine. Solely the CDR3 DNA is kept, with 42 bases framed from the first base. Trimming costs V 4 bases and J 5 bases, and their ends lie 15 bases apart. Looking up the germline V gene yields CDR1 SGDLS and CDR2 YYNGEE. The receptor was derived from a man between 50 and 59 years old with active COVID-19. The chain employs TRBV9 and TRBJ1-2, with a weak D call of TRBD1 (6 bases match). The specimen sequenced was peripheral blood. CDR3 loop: CASSPQDSLYGYTF. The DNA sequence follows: TGTGCCAGCAGCCCCCAGGACAGCTTATATGGCTACACCTTC.